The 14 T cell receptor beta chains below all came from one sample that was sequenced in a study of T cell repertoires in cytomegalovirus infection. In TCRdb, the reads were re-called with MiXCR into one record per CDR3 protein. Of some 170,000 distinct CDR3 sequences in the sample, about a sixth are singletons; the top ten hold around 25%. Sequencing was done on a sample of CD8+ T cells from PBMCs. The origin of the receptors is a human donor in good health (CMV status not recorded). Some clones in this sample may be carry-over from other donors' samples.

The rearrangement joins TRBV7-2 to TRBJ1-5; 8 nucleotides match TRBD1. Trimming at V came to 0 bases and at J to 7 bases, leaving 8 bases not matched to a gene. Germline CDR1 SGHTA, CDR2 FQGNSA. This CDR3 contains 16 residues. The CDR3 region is CASSLAAGGARQPQHF. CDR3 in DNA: TGTGCCAGCAGCTTAGCGGCAGGGGGCGCAAGGCAGCCCCAGCATTTT. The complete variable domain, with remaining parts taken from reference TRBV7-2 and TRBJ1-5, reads GAGVSQSPSNKVTEKGKDVELRCDPISGHTALYWYRQSLGQGLEFLIYFQGNSAPDKSGLPSDRFSAERTGGSVSTLTIQRTQQEDSAVYLCASSLAAGGARQPQHFGDGTRLSIL.

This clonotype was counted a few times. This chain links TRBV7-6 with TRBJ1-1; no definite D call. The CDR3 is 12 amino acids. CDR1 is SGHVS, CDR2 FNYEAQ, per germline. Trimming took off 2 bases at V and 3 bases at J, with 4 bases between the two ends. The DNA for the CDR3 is TGTGCCAGCAGCTTAAGGGACACTGAAGCTTTCTTT. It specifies CASSLRDTEAFF.

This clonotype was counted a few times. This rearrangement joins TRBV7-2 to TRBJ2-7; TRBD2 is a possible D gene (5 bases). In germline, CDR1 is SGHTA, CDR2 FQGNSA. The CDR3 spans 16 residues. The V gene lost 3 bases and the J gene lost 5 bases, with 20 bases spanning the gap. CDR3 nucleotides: TGTGCCAGCAGCTTTAGGTCGGACTCACTGGGTGACGAGCAGTACTTC. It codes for CASSFRSDSLGDEQYF.

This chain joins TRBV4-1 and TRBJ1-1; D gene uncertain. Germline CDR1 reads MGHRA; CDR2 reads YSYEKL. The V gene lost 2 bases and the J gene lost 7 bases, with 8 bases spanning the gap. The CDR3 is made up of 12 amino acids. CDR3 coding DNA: TGCGCCAGCAGCCAAACCGGGGATGAAGCTTTCTTT. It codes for CASSQTGDEAFF.

DNA for the CDR3: TGTGCCAGCAGCCCAGGGGGGGACACTGAAGCTTTCTTT. This translates into CASSPGGDTEAFF. The genes are TRBV7-9 and TRBJ1-1; 7 nucleotides align to TRBD1. Germline V gene lookup returns CDR1 SEHNR and CDR2 FQNEAQ (reference sequence). After removal of 5 bases from V and 3 bases from J, the junction contained 3 bases not matched to a gene. The CDR3 totals 13 residues.

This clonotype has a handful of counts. In DNA, the CDR3 is TGTGCCAGCAGTTGGGCGGGGGGGCCGTACGAGCAGTACTTC. The encoded protein is CASSWAGGPYEQYF. V usage is TRBV28 and J usage is TRBJ2-7, with 9 nucleotides matching TRBD2. Germline V gene lookup returns CDR1 MDHEN and CDR2 SYDVKM. CDR3 size: 14 residues. J gave up 4 bases and V 4 bases, and 5 bases lay outside the gene matches. Using reference TRBV28 and TRBJ2-7 for the parts outside the CDR3, the full variable domain is DVKVTQSSRYLVKRTGEKVFLECVQDMDHENMFWYRQDPGLGLRLIYFSYDVKMKEKGDIPEGYSVSREKKERFSLILESASTNQTSMYLCASSWAGGPYEQYFGPGTRLTVT.

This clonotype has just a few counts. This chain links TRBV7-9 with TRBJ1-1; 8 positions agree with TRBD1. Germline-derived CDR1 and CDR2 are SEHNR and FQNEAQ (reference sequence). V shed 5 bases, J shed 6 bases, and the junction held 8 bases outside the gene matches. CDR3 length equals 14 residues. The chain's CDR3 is CASSPTTGGPEAFF. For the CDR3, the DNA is TGTGCCAGCAGCCCAACTACAGGGGGTCCTGAAGCTTTCTTT.

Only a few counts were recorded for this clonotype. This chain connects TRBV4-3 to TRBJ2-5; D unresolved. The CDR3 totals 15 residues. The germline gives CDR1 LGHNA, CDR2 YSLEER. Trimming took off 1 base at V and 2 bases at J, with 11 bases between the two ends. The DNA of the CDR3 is TGCGCCAGCAGCCAAGGAGGCGAGTCGCAAGAGACCCAGTACTTC. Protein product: CASSQGGESQETQYF.

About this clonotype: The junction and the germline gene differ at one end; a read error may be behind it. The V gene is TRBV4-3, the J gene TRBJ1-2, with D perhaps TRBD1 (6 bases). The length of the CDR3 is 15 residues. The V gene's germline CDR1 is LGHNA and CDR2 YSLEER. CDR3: CASSQEWGAEYGYTF. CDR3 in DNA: TGCGCCAGCAGTCAAGAGTGGGGGGCAGAGTATGGCTACACCTTC.

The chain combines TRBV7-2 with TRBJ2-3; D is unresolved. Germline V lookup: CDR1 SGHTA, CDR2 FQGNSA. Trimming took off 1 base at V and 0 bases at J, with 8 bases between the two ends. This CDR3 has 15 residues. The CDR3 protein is CASSLVQRSTDTQYF. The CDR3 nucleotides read TGTGCCAGCAGCTTAGTCCAGCGTAGCACAGATACGCAGTATTTT.

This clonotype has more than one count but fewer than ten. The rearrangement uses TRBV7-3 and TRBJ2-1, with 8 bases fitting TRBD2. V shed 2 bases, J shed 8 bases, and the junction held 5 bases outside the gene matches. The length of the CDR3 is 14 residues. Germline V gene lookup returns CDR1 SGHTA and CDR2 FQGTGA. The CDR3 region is CASSLVAGFDEQFF. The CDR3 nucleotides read TGTGCCAGCAGCTTAGTAGCGGGGTTCGATGAGCAGTTCTTC.

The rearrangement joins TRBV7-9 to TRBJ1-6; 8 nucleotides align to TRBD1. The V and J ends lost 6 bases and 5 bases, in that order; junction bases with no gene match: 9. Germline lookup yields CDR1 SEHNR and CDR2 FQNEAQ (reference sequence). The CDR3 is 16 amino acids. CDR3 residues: CASRPIGQGNNSPLHF. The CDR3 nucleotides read TGTGCCAGCAGACCCATCGGACAGGGCAATAATTCACCCCTCCACTTT.

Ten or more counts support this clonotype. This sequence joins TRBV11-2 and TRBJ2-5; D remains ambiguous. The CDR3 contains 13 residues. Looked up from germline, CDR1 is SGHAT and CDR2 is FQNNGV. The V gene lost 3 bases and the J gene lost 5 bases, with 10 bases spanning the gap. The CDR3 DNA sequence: TGTGCCAGCAGCTTCGAAGGTCGCGAGACCCAGTACTTC. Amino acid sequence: CASSFEGRETQYF. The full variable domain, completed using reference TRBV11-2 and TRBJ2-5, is EAGVAQSPRYKIIEKRQSVAFWCNPISGHATLYWYQQILGQGPKLLIQFQNNGVVDDSQLPKDRFSAERLKGVDSTLKIQPAKLEDSAVYLCASSFEGRETQYFGPGTRLLVL.

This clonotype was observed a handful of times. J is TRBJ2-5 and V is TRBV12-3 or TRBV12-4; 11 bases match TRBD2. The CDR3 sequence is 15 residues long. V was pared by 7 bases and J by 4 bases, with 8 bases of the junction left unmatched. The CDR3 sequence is CASNLAGGPVETQYF. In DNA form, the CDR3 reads TGTGCCAGCAACTTAGCGGGGGGGCCCGTAGAGACCCAGTACTTC.